A single sample is the source of the 26 T cell receptor beta chains below, sequenced in a study of blood T cell repertoires in COVID-19. This table comes from immunoSEQ multiplex PCR, and its TCRdb copy is limited to in-frame clones, with some not included. The sample contains under 80,000 clones, approximately 90% of which appear only once. The sample comprised peripheral blood. The source is a human donor in a cohort sampled during active COVID-19.

The V and J genes are TRBV24-1 and TRBJ2-3, with 15 nucleotides matching TRBD2. Trimming cost V 4 bases and J 11 bases; bases outside gene matches: 12. The CDR3 spans 17 residues. The V gene's germline CDR1 is KGHDR and CDR2 SFDVKD. CDR3 coding DNA: TGTGCCACCAGTGAGGGGGGACTAGCGGGAGGCGGCCTGGGGCAGTATTTT. Protein: CATSEGGLAGGGLGQYF.

CDR3 residues: CASSFLTGLNTEAFF. The CDR3 DNA reads as TGTGCCAGCAGCTTTTTGACAGGCTTGAACACTGAAGCTTTCTTT. The chain carries TRBV7-6 and TRBJ1-1; TRBD1 might be the D (6 bases). V was trimmed by 3 bases and J by 0 bases, leaving 11 bases between them. This CDR3 spans 15 amino acids. Germline CDR1 and CDR2: SGHVS and FNYEAQ. Together with reference TRBV7-6 and TRBJ1-1, the CDR3 gives the full variable domain: GAGVSQSPRYKVTKRGQDVALRCDPISGHVSLYWYRQALGQGPEFLTYFNYEAQQDKSGLPNDRFSAERPEGSISTLTIQRTEQRDSAMYRCASSFLTGLNTEAFFGQGTRLTVV.

The rearrangement uses TRBV5-1 and TRBJ2-2, with 8 bases identical to TRBD1. Germline-derived CDR1 and CDR2 are SGHRS and YFSETQ. The V gene end was trimmed by 4 bases and the J gene end by 5 bases; junction bases not matched to a gene: 4. The CDR3 is 14 residues long. This CDR3 reads CASSPQGATGELFF. As DNA, the CDR3 is TGCGCCAGCAGCCCTCAGGGGGCGACCGGGGAGCTGTTTTTT.

The rearrangement joins TRBV7-3 to TRBJ1-1; 8 bases are a match to TRBD1. V shed 5 bases, J shed 0 bases, and the junction held 8 bases outside the gene matches. Germline CDR1 SGHTA, CDR2 FQGTGA. The CDR3 is 16 amino acids. The CDR3 region has the DNA TGTGCCAGCAGCCCAGGGGGCCCCCTGGTGAACACTGAAGCTTTCTTT. Translated: CASSPGGPLVNTEAFF.

The chain joins TRBV11-2 to TRBJ2-1; D not certain. Germline V gene lookup returns CDR1 SGHAT and CDR2 FQNNGV. This CDR3 has 12 amino acids. Trimming cost V 6 bases and J 8 bases, with 11 bases left between them. The CDR3 protein is CASRERLYEQFF. The CDR3 coding sequence is TGTGCCAGCAGGGAGAGGCTCTATGAGCAGTTCTTC.

J is TRBJ2-1 and V is TRBV5-1, with 9 bases aligning to TRBD2. The CDR3 is made up of 15 amino acids. V lost 4 bases and J lost 1; bases outside the gene matches: 3. CDR1 SGHRS and CDR2 YFSETQ come from the germline V gene. CDR3 coding DNA: TGCGCCAGCAGCAGGCTAGCGGGATCCTACAATGAGCAGTTCTTC. Translation gives CASSRLAGSYNEQFF. The variable domain in full, completed from reference TRBV5-1 and TRBJ2-1, reads KAGVTQTPRYLIKTRGQQVTLSCSPISGHRSVSWYQQTPGQGLQFLFEYFSETQRNKGNFPGRFSGRQFSNSRSEMNVSTLELGDSALYLCASSRLAGSYNEQFFGPGTRLTVL.

This rearrangement joins TRBV15 to TRBJ1-2; 7 bases are shared with TRBD1. This CDR3 contains 12 residues. V lost 8 bases, J lost 4 bases, and 4 bases stayed unmatched. Germline CDR1 is LNHNV and CDR2 is YYDKDF (reference sequence). Written as DNA, the CDR3 is TGTGCCACCGGCGCAGGGGGCTATGGCTACACCTTC. Translating gives CATGAGGYGYTF. Filled out from reference TRBV15 and TRBJ1-2, the complete variable domain reads DAMVIQNPRYQVTQFGKPVTLSCSQTLNHNVMYWYQQKSSQAPKLLFHYYDKDFNNEADTPDNFQSRRPNTSFCFLDIRSPGLGDTAMYLCATGAGGYGYTFGSGTRLTVV.

The CDR3 nucleotides are TGTGCCAGCAGTCCGGCCTTTGTGGGAGGGGTGGCAGATACGCAGTATTTT. It codes for CASSPAFVGGVADTQYF. This chain connects TRBV28 to TRBJ2-3; the match to TRBD2 covers 7 bases. CDR1 MDHEN and CDR2 SYDVKM come from the germline V gene. The CDR3 has 17 amino acids. The J segment lost 4 bases and the V segment lost 5 bases, leaving 15 bases of the junction unmatched. Full variable domain (remainder filled in from reference TRBV28 and TRBJ2-3): DVKVTQSSRYLVKRTGEKVFLECVQDMDHENMFWYRQDPGLGLRLIYFSYDVKMKEKGDIPEGYSVSREKKERFSLILESASTNQTSMYLCASSPAFVGGVADTQYFGPGTRLTVL.

This rearrangement joins TRBV5-1 to TRBJ2-1; the match to TRBD2 covers 15 bases. The CDR3 has 19 amino acids. CDR1 SGHRS and CDR2 YFSETQ come from the germline V gene. J was trimmed by 0 bases and V by 3 bases; bases with no gene match: 7. The CDR3 protein is CASSSSGLAGGSSYNEQFF. The DNA of the CDR3 is TGCGCCAGCAGCTCCTCGGGACTAGCGGGAGGAAGCTCCTACAATGAGCAGTTCTTC.

The sample holds one count of this clone. This sequence joins TRBV6-6 and TRBJ1-4; 11 bases line up with TRBD1. This CDR3 has 15 residues. V dropped 4 bases and J dropped 8; count of bases not matched to a gene: 6. Looked up from germline, CDR1 is MNHNY and CDR2 is SVGAGI (reference sequence). CDR3: CASSSGTGGYEKLFF. CDR3 sequence (DNA): TGTGCCAGCAGTTCCGGGACAGGGGGATACGAAAAACTGTTTTTT.

V usage is TRBV27 and J usage is TRBJ1-2; 7 nucleotides line up with TRBD1. CDR3 length: 13 residues. Germline CDR1 reads MNHEY; CDR2 reads SMNVEV (reference sequence). V lost 3 bases and J lost 8; bases outside the gene matches: 6. CDR3 bases: TGTGCCAGCAGTTTCGAGGGGGCTAGAGGCTACACCTTC. Its protein is CASSFEGARGYTF.

The rearrangement joins TRBV11-2 to TRBJ1-3; D remains unclear. The CDR3 loop spans 14 amino acids. The germline V and J ends were trimmed by 1 base and 8 bases, with 12 bases remaining between them. Germline V gene data show CDR1 as SGHAT and CDR2 as FQNNGV. DNA of the CDR3: TGTGCCAGCAGCTTAGCTCGCGTCGGGGACACCATATATTTT. Its translation is CASSLARVGDTIYF. Filled out from reference TRBV11-2 and TRBJ1-3, the complete variable domain reads EAGVAQSPRYKIIEKRQSVAFWCNPISGHATLYWYQQILGQGPKLLIQFQNNGVVDDSQLPKDRFSAERLKGVDSTLKIQPAKLEDSAVYLCASSLARVGDTIYFGEGSWLTVV.

The table lists this clone with a count of one. The V and J genes are TRBV7-2 and TRBJ2-3, with D possibly matching TRBD2 (5 bases). CDR3 length: 15 amino acids. V gave up 6 bases and J gave up 0 bases, with 13 bases separating them. Germline V gene sequence: CDR1 SGHTA, CDR2 FQGNSA. This CDR3 reads CASSSRVTSTDTQYF. The CDR3 DNA sequence: TGTGCCAGCAGTTCGCGGGTAACTAGCACAGATACGCAGTATTTT.

This clone was seen a few times. This sequence joins TRBV5-4 and TRBJ1-2; unclear D gene. Per germline, CDR1 SGHNT and CDR2 YYREEE (reference sequence). CDR3 length equals 13 residues. V was pared by 4 bases and J by 2 bases, with 9 bases between. The CDR3 region is CASSQTENYGYTF. The CDR3 region has the DNA TGTGCCAGCAGCCAAACAGAGAACTATGGCTACACCTTC.

The CDR3 DNA reads as TGTGCCAGCAGCTCCTCTTATTACCCGGGGGATGAGCAGTTCTTC. Amino acid sequence: CASSSSYYPGDEQFF. The chain employs TRBV11-3 and TRBJ2-1; D possibly corresponds to TRBD2 (6 bases). CDR3 size: 15 residues. V lost 4 bases and J 8 bases, leaving 18 bases between the germline ends. CDR1 is SGHNT, CDR2 YENEEA, per germline.

The chain couples TRBV7-9 to TRBJ2-1, with D possibly being TRBD1 (6 bases). CDR1 and CDR2 from the germline V gene are SEHNR and FQNEAQ (reference sequence). Trimming removed 5 bases at V and 3 bases at J, with 14 bases between. CDR3 length: 15 amino acids. CDR3 amino acids: CASSLGPTGYNEQFF. The CDR3 DNA reads TGTGCCAGCAGCCTGGGGCCGACAGGCTACAATGAGCAGTTCTTC.

This chain joins TRBV10-3 and TRBJ2-1; 10 bases are a match to TRBD1. Germline CDR1 ENHRY, CDR2 SYGVKD. J was trimmed by 6 bases and V by 2 bases; bases with no gene match: 1. CDR3 length equals 14 residues. The CDR3 sequence: CAISERQGANEQFF. The CDR3 region has the DNA TGTGCCATCAGTGAGAGACAGGGGGCCAATGAGCAGTTCTTC.

This rearrangement joins TRBV11-2 to TRBJ1-5, with D maybe TRBD1 (5 bases). The germline V and J ends were trimmed by 2 bases and 4 bases, with 12 bases remaining between them. The length of the CDR3 is 15 residues. Germline CDR1 reads SGHAT; CDR2 reads FQNNGV. CDR3 residues: CASSLNPGWNQPQHF. The CDR3 bases are TGTGCCAGCAGCTTAAACCCAGGGTGGAATCAGCCCCAGCATTTT.

The chain employs TRBV12-3 or TRBV12-4 and TRBJ2-2, with D unclear. The CDR3 totals 13 residues. V lost 5 bases to trimming and J lost 5 bases, with 9 bases between them. CDR3 in amino acids: CASSPLGTGELFF. For the CDR3, the DNA is TGTGCCAGCAGTCCTCTCGGGACCGGGGAGCTGTTTTTT.

The chain joins TRBV7-9 to TRBJ2-7; 7 nucleotides match TRBD2. J lost 3 bases, V lost 2 bases, and 7 bases had no gene match. CDR1 and CDR2 (germline): SEHNR, FQNEAQ (reference sequence). The CDR3 runs 15 residues. In nucleotides, the CDR3 is TGTGCCAGCAGCTTAAGGAGCGGGACCATCTACGAGCAGTACTTC. This encodes CASSLRSGTIYEQYF.

This chain connects TRBV5-5 to TRBJ1-4; D is unresolved. Trimming removed 0 bases from V and 4 bases from J, with 10 bases in between. This CDR3 region has 15 residues. Germline CDR1 SGHKS, CDR2 YYEKEE (reference sequence). The CDR3 protein is CASSLGPPLNEKLFF. CDR3 nucleotides: TGTGCCAGCAGCTTGGGTCCCCCTCTTAATGAAAAACTGTTTTTT.

This clone has only one observation. The rearrangement joins TRBV11-2 to TRBJ2-5; TRBD1 might be the D (6 bases). The ends were cut back, 4 bases at V and 1 base at J, with 13 bases in the middle. The germline gives CDR1 SGHAT, CDR2 FQNNGV. CDR3 size: 15 residues. Here the CDR3 reads CASSSDRTVQETQYF. The CDR3 bases are TGTGCCAGCAGCTCAGACAGGACAGTCCAAGAGACCCAGTACTTC.

This chain uses TRBV27 with TRBJ1-5, with 7 bases lining up with TRBD1. The V and J ends lost 8 bases and 2 bases, in that order; junction bases with no gene match: 9. The CDR3 has 15 residues. The V gene's germline CDR1 is MNHEY and CDR2 SMNVEV (reference sequence). The CDR3 protein is CASSPGTVGNQPQHF. CDR3 bases: TGTGCCAGCTCGCCCGGGACAGTCGGCAATCAGCCCCAGCATTTT.

Here the CDR3 DNA reads TGTGCCAGCAGTGCGCTTATGAGCGGGTCCACAGATACGCAGTATTTT. It is translated as CASSALMSGSTDTQYF. V gene TRBV2 combines with J gene TRBJ2-3, with a tentative D call TRBD2 (6 bases). Trimming shortened V by 4 bases and J by 2 bases, and 16 bases separated the two germline ends. Germline V gene lookup returns CDR1 SNHLY and CDR2 FYNNEI. CDR3 length: 16 residues. The complete variable domain, with remaining parts taken from reference TRBV2 and TRBJ2-3, reads EPEVTQTPSHQVTQMGQEVILRCVPISNHLYFYWYRQILGQKVEFLVSFYNNEISEKSEIFDDQFSVERPDGSNFTLKIRSTKLEDSAMYFCASSALMSGSTDTQYFGPGTRLTVL.

This clone appeared a single time. This sequence joins TRBV5-4 and TRBJ2-7, with D perhaps matching TRBD2 (6 bases). CDR3 length: 16 residues. Trimming shortened V by 3 bases and J by 2 bases, and 18 bases separated the two germline ends. Germline V gene sequence: CDR1 SGHNT, CDR2 YYREEE (reference sequence). CDR3 bases: TGTGCCAGCAGCTCCAGGTTAGCGGACCCCCCCTACGAGCAGTACTTC. Translating it yields CASSSRLADPPYEQYF.

CDR3 amino acids: CASSVGRGSSTDTQYF. Written as DNA, the CDR3 is TGTGCCAGCAGCGTAGGGCGGGGTTCTAGCACAGATACGCAGTATTTT. The chain combines TRBV9 with TRBJ2-3; weak D call: TRBD2 (6 bases). Germline V gene data show CDR1 as SGDLS and CDR2 as YYNGEE. The CDR3 is 16 amino acids. V shed 0 bases and J shed 0 bases, with 11 bases lying between them.